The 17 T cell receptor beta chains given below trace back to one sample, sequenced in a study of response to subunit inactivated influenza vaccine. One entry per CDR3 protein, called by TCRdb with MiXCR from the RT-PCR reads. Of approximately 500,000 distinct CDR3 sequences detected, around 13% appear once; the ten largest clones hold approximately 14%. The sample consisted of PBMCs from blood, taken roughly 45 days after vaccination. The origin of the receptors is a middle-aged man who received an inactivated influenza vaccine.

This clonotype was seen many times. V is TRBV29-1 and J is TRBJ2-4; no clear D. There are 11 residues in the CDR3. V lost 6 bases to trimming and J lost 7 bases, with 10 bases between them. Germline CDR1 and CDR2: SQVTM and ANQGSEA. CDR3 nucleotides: TGCAGCGTCCCCTACGGCAACATTCAGTACTTC. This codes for CSVPYGNIQYF.

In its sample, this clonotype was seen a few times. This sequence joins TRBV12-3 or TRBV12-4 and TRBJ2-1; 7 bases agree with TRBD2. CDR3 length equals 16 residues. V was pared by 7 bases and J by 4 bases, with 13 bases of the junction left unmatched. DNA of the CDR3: TGTGCCAGCACCTTGCGCGGGCAGGGACTATACAATGAGCAGTTCTTC. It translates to CASTLRGQGLYNEQFF.

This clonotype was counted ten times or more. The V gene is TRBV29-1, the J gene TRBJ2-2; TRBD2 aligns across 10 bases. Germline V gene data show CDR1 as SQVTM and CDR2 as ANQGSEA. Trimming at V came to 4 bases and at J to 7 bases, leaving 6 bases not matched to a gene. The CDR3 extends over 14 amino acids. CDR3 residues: CSVAEREGRGELFF. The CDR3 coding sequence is TGCAGCGTTGCGGAGCGGGAGGGCCGCGGGGAGCTGTTTTTT.

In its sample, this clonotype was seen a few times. The CDR3 sequence is CASSIWSVAGGELFF. The DNA of the CDR3 is TGTGCCAGCAGCATTTGGTCGGTTGCTGGCGGGGAGCTGTTTTTT. The rearrangement uses TRBV12-3 or TRBV12-4 and TRBJ2-2; D unresolved. V was clipped by 6 bases and J by 7 bases, with 18 bases between them. This CDR3 is 15 amino acids long.

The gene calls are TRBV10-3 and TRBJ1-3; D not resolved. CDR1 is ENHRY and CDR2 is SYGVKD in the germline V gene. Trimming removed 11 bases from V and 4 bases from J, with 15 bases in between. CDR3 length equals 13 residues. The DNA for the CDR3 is TGTGCCGCCCAGCTTCAGAGAGGAAACACCATATATTTT. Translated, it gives CAAQLQRGNTIYF.

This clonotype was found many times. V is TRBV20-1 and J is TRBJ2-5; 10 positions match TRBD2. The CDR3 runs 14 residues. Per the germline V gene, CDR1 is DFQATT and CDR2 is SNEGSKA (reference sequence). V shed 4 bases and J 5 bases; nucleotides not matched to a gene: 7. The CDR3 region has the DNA TGCAGTGCTAATCTAGCGGGGGTCGGGGAGACCCAGTACTTC. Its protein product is CSANLAGVGETQYF.

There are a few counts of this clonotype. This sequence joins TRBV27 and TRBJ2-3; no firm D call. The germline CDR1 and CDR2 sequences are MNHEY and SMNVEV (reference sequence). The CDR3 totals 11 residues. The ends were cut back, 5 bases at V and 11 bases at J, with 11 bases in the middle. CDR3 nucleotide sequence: TGTGCCAGCAGTCTTCTGCACCGGCAGTATTTT. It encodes CASSLLHRQYF.

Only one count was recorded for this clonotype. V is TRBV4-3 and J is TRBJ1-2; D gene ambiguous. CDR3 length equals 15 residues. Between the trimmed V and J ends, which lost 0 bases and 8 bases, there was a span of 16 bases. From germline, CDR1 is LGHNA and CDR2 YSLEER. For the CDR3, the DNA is TGCGCCAGCAGCCAAGACGGCCGAGGCAGCAGCGGCTACACCTTC. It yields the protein CASSQDGRGSSGYTF.

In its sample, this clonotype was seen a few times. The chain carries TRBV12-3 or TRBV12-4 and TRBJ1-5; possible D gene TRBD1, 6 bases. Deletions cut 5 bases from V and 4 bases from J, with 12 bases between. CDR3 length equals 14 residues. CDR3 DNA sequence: TGTGCCAGCAGTCTACGGACAGCTAATCAGCCCCAGCATTTT. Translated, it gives CASSLRTANQPQHF.

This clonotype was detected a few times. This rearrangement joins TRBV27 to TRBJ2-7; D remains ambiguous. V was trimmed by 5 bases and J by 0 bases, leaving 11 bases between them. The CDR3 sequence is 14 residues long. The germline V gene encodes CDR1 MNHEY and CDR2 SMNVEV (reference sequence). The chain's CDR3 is CASSRTVPSYEQYF. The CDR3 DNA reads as TGTGCCAGCAGTCGTACAGTCCCCTCCTACGAGCAGTACTTC.

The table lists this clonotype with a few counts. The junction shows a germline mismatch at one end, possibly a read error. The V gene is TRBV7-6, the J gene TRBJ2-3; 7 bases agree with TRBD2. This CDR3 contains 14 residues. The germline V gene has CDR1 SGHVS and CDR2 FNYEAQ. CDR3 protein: CASSFMTSTDTQYF. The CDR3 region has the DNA TGTGCCAGCAGCTTTATGACTAGCACGGATACGCAGTATTTT.

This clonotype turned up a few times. CDR3 coding DNA: TGCAGTCGATACGCCGGAAACACCATATATTTT. Protein product: CSRYAGNTIYF. The V call is TRBV20-1, the J call TRBJ1-3; no definite D call. This CDR3 contains 11 residues. Germline lookup yields CDR1 DFQATT and CDR2 SNEGSKA (reference sequence). V gave up 8 bases and J gave up 4 bases, with 9 bases separating them.

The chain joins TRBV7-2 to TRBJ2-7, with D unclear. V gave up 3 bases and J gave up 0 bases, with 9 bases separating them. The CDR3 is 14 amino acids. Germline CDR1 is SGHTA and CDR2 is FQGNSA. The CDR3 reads CASSFDRYSYEQYF. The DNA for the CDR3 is TGTGCCAGCAGCTTCGACCGATACTCCTACGAGCAGTACTTC. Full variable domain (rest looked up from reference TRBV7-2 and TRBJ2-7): GAGVSQSPSNKVTEKGKDVELRCDPISGHTALYWYRQSLGQGLEFLIYFQGNSAPDKSGLPSDRFSAERTGGSVSTLTIQRTQQEDSAVYLCASSFDRYSYEQYFGPGTRLTVT.

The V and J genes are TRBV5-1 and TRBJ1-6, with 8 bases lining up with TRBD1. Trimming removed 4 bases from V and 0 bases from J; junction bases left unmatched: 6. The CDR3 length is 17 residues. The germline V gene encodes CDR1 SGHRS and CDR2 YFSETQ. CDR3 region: CASSQTGDSSYNSPLHF. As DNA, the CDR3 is TGCGCCAGCAGCCAGACAGGGGATAGCTCCTATAATTCACCCCTCCACTTT.

In nucleotides, the CDR3 is TGCGCCAGCAGCCCGGGCGCCGCGGGGGCTGAAGGCTACACCTTC. This encodes CASSPGAAGAEGYTF. This chain connects TRBV4-3 to TRBJ1-2, with D maybe TRBD1 (6 bases). This CDR3 is built from 15 residues. Per the germline V gene, CDR1 is LGHNA and CDR2 is YSLEER. V lost 4 bases, J lost 8 bases, and 20 bases lay in between.

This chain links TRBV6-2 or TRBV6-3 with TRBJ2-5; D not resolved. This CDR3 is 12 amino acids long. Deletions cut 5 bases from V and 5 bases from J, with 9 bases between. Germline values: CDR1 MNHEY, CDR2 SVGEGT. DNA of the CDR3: TGTGCCAGCAGTCCGGCGGATGAGACCCAGTACTTC. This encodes CASSPADETQYF.

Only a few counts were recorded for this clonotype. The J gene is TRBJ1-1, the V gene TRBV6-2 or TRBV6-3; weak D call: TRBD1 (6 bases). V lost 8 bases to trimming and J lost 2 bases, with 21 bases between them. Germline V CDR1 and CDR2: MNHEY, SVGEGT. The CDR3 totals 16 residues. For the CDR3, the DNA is TGTGCCAGCCAAGCCAGGGGACTCCCACCCAACACTGAAGCTTTCTTT. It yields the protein CASQARGLPPNTEAFF.